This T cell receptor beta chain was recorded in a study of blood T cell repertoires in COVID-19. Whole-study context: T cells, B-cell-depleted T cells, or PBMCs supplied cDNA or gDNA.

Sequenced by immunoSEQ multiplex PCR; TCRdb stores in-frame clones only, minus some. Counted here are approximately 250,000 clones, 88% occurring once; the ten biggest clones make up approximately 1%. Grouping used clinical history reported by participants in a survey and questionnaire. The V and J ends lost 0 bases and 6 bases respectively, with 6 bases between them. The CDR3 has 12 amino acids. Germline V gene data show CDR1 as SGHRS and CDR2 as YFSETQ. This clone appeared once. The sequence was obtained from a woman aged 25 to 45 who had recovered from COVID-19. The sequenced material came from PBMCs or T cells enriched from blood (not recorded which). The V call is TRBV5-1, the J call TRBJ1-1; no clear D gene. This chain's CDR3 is CASSLDAAEAFF. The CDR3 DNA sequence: TGCGCCAGCAGCTTGGACGCGGCTGAAGCTTTCTTT. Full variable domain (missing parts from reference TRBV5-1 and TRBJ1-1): KAGVTQTPRYLIKTRGQQVTLSCSPISGHRSVSWYQQTPGQGLQFLFEYFSETQRNKGNFPGRFSGRQFSNSRSEMNVSTLELGDSALYLCASSLDAAEAFFGQGTRLTVV.